This T cell receptor beta chain stems from a study of blood T cell repertoires in COVID-19. This table comes from immunoSEQ multiplex PCR, and its TCRdb copy is limited to in-frame clones, with some not included. The table includes about 380,000 clones, 87% detected once. This TCR was sampled from a man younger than 45 who had recovered from COVID-19. Sequences were obtained from PBMCs or T cells enriched from blood (not recorded which).

CDR3 nucleotide sequence: TGTGCCTGGAGTGAGCCTGGAAACACCATATATTTT. Amino acids: CAWSEPGNTIYF. The chain recombines TRBV30 with TRBJ1-3; D uncertain. V gave up 1 base and J gave up 2 bases, with 3 bases separating them. Germline loops: CDR1 GTSNPN, CDR2 SVGIG (reference sequence). The CDR3 spans 12 residues.